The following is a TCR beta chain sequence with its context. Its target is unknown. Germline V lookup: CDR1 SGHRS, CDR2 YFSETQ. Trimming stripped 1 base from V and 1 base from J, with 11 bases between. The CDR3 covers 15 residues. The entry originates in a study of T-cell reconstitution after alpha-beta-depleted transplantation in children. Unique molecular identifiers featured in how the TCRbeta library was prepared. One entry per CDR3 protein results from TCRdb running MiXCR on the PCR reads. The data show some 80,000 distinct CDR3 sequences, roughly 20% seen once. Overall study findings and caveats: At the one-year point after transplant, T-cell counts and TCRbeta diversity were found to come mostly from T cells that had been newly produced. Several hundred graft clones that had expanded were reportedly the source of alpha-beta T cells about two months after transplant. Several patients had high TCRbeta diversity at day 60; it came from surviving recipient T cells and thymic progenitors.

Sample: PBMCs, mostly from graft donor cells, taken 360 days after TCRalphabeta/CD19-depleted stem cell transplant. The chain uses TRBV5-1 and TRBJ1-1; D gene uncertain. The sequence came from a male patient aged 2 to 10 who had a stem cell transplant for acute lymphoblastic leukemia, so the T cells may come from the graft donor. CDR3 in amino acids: CASSLRVGENTEAFF. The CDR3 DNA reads TGCGCCAGCAGCTTGCGTGTGGGAGAGAACACTGAAGCTTTCTTT.